This TCR beta chain is from a study of blood T cell repertoires in COVID-19. Background on the study: Both acute and convalescent COVID-19 samples were obtained from the United States, Italy and Spain.

In Seattle, patients joined the study during active infection and were tracked longitudinally. The germline V gene encodes CDR1 LNHNV and CDR2 YYDKDF (reference sequence). Between the trimmed V and J ends, which lost 1 base and 5 bases, there was a span of 12 bases. The CDR3 has 15 residues. Sequencing used immunoSEQ multiplex PCR; TCRdb keeps in-frame clones, though not all of them. The table has roughly 200,000 clones, 83% seen once; the top ten hold 1.3%. The sample comprised peripheral blood. This chain joins TRBV15 and TRBJ1-5; tentative D call: TRBD1 (5 bases). The receptor comes from a woman aged 25-40 years with COVID-19, enrolled during active disease. CDR3 amino acids: CATSRGGGSYQPQHF. CDR3 bases: TGTGCCACCAGCAGAGGGGGGGGGTCCTATCAGCCCCAGCATTTT.